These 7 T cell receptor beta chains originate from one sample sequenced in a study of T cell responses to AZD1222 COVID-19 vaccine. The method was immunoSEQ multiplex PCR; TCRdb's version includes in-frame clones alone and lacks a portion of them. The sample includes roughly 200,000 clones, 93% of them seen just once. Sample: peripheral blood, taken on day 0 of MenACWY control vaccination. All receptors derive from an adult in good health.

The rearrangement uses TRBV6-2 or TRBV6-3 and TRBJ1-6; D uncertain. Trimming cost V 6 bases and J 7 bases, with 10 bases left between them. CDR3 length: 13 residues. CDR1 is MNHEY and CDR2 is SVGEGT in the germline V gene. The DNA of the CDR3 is TGTGCCAGCAGCCCGGACGGAAATTCACCCCTCCACTTT. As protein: CASSPDGNSPLHF.

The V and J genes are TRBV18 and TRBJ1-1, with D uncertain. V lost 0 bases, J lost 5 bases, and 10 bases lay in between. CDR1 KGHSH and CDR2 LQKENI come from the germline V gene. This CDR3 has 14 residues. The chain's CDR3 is CASSPPSGRTEAFF. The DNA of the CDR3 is TGTGCCAGCTCACCACCTTCGGGAAGGACTGAAGCTTTCTTT.

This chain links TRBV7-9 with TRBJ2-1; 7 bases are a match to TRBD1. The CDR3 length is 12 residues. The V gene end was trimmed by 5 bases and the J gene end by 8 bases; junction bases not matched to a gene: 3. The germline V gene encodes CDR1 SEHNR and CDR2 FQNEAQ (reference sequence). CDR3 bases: TGTGCCAGCAGCCTCGGGACAGATGAGCAGTTCTTC. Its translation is CASSLGTDEQFF.

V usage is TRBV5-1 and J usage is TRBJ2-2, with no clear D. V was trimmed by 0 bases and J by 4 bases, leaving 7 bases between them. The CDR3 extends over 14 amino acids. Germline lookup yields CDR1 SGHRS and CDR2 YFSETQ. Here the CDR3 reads CASSLATTTGELFF. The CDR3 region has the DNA TGCGCCAGCAGCTTGGCTACGACCACCGGGGAGCTGTTTTTT.

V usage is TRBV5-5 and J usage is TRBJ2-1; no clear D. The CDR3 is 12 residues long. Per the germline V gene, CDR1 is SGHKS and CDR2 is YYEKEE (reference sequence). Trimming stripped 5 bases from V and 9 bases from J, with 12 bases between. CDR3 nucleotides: TGTGCCAGCAGTCCTGCGCGAGTTGAGCAGTTCTTC. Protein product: CASSPARVEQFF.

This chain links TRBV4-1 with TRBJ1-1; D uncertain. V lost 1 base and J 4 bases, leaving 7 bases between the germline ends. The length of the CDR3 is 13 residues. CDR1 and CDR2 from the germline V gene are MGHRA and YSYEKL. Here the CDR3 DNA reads TGCGCCAGCAGCCAAGGGGTTGGCACTGAAGCTTTCTTT. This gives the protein CASSQGVGTEAFF.

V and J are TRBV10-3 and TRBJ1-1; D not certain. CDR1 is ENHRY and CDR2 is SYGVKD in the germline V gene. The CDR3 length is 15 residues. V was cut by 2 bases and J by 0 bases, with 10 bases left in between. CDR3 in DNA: TGTGCCATCAGTGAGAGTCAAGACTTGAACACTGAAGCTTTCTTT. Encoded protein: CAISESQDLNTEAFF.